This T cell receptor beta chain was captured by sequencing in a study of T cell responses to AZD1222 COVID-19 vaccine. As concerns this clone: The target antigen is unknown.

Investigators merged groups given second doses at roughly 4 or roughly 12 weeks. The CDR3 is 16 residues long. V was trimmed by 3 bases and J by 3 bases, leaving 15 bases between them. Per the germline V gene, CDR1 is LNHDA and CDR2 is SQIVND (reference sequence). Findings and caveats of the study: White British people made up most donors, females outnumbered males, and clonal diversity was possibly underestimated. Researchers took repertoire samples only after the peak T cell response had come. The number of AZD1222 recipients seropositive at baseline was only five to seven.

TCRdb's copy holds only in-frame clones and misses some; the assay was immunoSEQ multiplex PCR. The sample consists of fewer than 200,000 clones, around 89% of them appearing once. The input for sequencing was peripheral blood, taken 28 days after the second AZD1222 dose. The chain carries TRBV19 and TRBJ1-5; no firm D call. The receptor was isolated from an adult who received the AZD1222 COVID-19 vaccine. The CDR3 loop is CASSIMGMDPNQPQHF. CDR3 nucleotides: TGTGCCAGTAGTATCATGGGGATGGACCCCAATCAGCCCCAGCATTTT.